This T cell receptor beta chain was observed in a study of CD8+CD57+ T cells in acquired aplastic anemia. Study details: Roughly 3.2 ug was the average amount of DNA from sorted CD4+ and CD8+ cells.

The CDR3 is 13 residues long. The germline CDR1 and CDR2 sequences are SEHNR and FQNEAQ (reference sequence). Trimming took 5 bases from V and 5 from J; bases not matched to a gene: 5. General observations from the study: Roughly 29 was the count of CD8+ CDR3 sequences that patients shared with controls.

Worth noting for this clonotype: The antigen is unknown.

CD8+CD57+ cell expansion had been shown by flow cytometry in patients chosen for sequencing. Each patient had severe acquired aplastic anemia. Patients had received no therapy at the time of blood sampling. Investigators profiled TCR beta VDJ and CDR3 from genomic DNA template. TCRdb used MiXCR to reprocess the reads, holding one entry per CDR3 protein. The top ten hold under 60% of the sample, which has about 200,000 distinct CDR3 sequences, 65% seen once. The sequenced sample consisted of sorted CD4+, CD8+, or CD8+CD57+ T cells (not recorded which) from PBMCs. The chain carries TRBV7-9 and TRBJ2-7; 8 nucleotides match TRBD1. This TCR was recovered from a human donor with aplastic anemia. CDR3 nucleotide sequence: TGTGCCAGCAGCCACAGGGGGGCCAACGAGCAGTACTTC. Translation gives CASSHRGANEQYF.